The rows below give T cell receptor beta chains drawn from one sample of a study of blood T cell repertoires in COVID-19. Sequencing used immunoSEQ multiplex PCR; TCRdb keeps in-frame clones, though not all of them. The sample gives hundreds of thousands of clones, more than 80% of which show up once; 0.87% is in the top ten. Sequences were obtained from PBMCs or T cells enriched from blood (not recorded which). The receptors stem from a man in his forties or fifties who had been exposed to COVID-19. Each CDR3 is given with its conserved first and last residue. The order of the fields is V gene, J gene, clone size, D gene, CDR3 protein, CDR3 DNA. A D gene is named only where the DNA matches it firmly. Size values are once, few and many counts, or a class for expanded clones, and some rows have none.

v_gene: TRBV28
j_gene: TRBJ2-4
abundance: NA
d_gene: NA
CDR3aa: CASSLRGRVLNIQYF
CDR3nt: TGTGCCAGCAGTTTAAGAGGCAGGGTTTTAAACATTCAGTACTTC

v_gene: TRBV4-1
j_gene: TRBJ1-4
abundance: NA
d_gene: TRBD1
CDR3aa: CASSHVPGQGRSEKLFF
CDR3nt: TGCGCCAGCAGCCATGTACCGGGACAGGGACGGAGTGAAAAACTGTTTTTT

v_gene: TRBV28
j_gene: TRBJ2-3
abundance: NA
d_gene: NA
CDR3aa: CASRGAGGEDTQYF
CDR3nt: TGTGCCAGCAGGGGGGCAGGAGGTGAAGATACGCAGTATTTT

v_gene: TRBV5-5
j_gene: TRBJ1-5
abundance: NA
d_gene: NA
CDR3aa: CASSLWGAYNQPQHF
CDR3nt: TGTGCCAGCAGCCTTTGGGGAGCTTACAATCAGCCCCAGCATTTT

v_gene: TRBV9
j_gene: TRBJ1-3
abundance: NA
d_gene: TRBD1
CDR3aa: CASSATWDSSSGNTIYF
CDR3nt: TGTGCCAGCAGCGCCACATGGGACAGCAGCTCTGGAAACACCATATATTTT

v_gene: TRBV7-9
j_gene: TRBJ2-3
abundance: many
d_gene: TRBD1
CDR3aa: CASDRTGMGNTQYF
CDR3nt: TGTGCCAGCGACCGGACAGGGATGGGAAATACGCAGTATTTT

v_gene: TRBV2
j_gene: TRBJ1-1
abundance: NA
d_gene: TRBD1
CDR3aa: CASSELGQGNTEAFF
CDR3nt: TGTGCCAGCAGTGAATTGGGACAGGGAAACACTGAAGCTTTCTTT

v_gene: TRBV11-1
j_gene: TRBJ2-1
abundance: NA
d_gene: TRBD1
CDR3aa: CASRLTGAYEQFF
CDR3nt: TGTGCCAGCAGATTAACAGGGGCCTATGAGCAGTTCTTC

v_gene: TRBV9
j_gene: TRBJ1-2
abundance: NA
d_gene: NA
CDR3aa: CASSVASYGYTF
CDR3nt: TGTGCCAGCAGCGTAGCTAGCTATGGCTACACCTTC

v_gene: TRBV5-1
j_gene: TRBJ2-7
abundance: once
d_gene: NA
CDR3aa: CASGPGSLGNEQYF
CDR3nt: TGCGCCAGCGGCCCCGGGTCCCTCGGGAACGAGCAGTACTTC

v_gene: TRBV10-3
j_gene: TRBJ2-7
abundance: NA
d_gene: NA
CDR3aa: CAISESVGAHSYEQYF
CDR3nt: TGTGCCATCAGTGAGTCTGTTGGGGCCCACTCCTACGAGCAGTACTTC

v_gene: TRBV10-3
j_gene: TRBJ1-1
abundance: NA
d_gene: TRBD1
CDR3aa: CAISEAGDRVYTEAFF
CDR3nt: TGTGCCATCAGTGAGGCGGGGGACAGGGTTTACACTGAAGCTTTCTTT

v_gene: TRBV6-5
j_gene: TRBJ2-7
abundance: NA
d_gene: NA
CDR3aa: CASTPQFLSSYEQYF
CDR3nt: TGTGCCAGCACCCCACAGTTCCTGTCCTCCTACGAGCAGTACTTC

v_gene: TRBV27
j_gene: TRBJ1-4
abundance: NA
d_gene: TRBD1
CDR3aa: CASSSPGQTDEKLFF
CDR3nt: TGTGCCAGCAGTTCTCCGGGACAGACAGATGAAAAACTGTTTTTT

v_gene: TRBV15
j_gene: TRBJ1-4
abundance: NA
d_gene: NA
CDR3aa: CATSRDYQNEKLFF
CDR3nt: TGTGCCACCAGCAGAGACTACCAAAATGAAAAACTGTTTTTT

v_gene: TRBV5-1
j_gene: TRBJ2-7
abundance: NA
d_gene: NA
CDR3aa: CASSLGGPRNYEQYF
CDR3nt: TGCGCCAGCAGCTTGGGGGGGCCCCGAAACTACGAGCAGTACTTC

v_gene: TRBV7-6
j_gene: TRBJ2-2
abundance: few
d_gene: NA
CDR3aa: CASSQNWAGSTGELFF
CDR3nt: TGTGCCAGCAGCCAAAATTGGGCCGGGAGTACCGGGGAGCTGTTTTTT

v_gene: TRBV7-9
j_gene: TRBJ1-6
abundance: NA
d_gene: TRBD1
CDR3aa: CASNPPGTGDSPLHF
CDR3nt: TGTGCCAGCAACCCACCCGGGACAGGGGATTCACCCCTCCACTTT

v_gene: TRBV3-1/TRBV3-2
j_gene: TRBJ2-1
abundance: NA
d_gene: TRBD2
CDR3aa: CASIRGFPGSGVVFF
CDR3nt: TGTGCCAGCATCCGAGGATTCCCAGGTAGCGGGGTTGTGTTCTTC

v_gene: TRBV24-1
j_gene: TRBJ2-3
abundance: NA
d_gene: TRBD1
CDR3aa: CATSVGQGSTDTQYF
CDR3nt: TGTGCCACCAGTGTCGGACAGGGGAGCACAGATACGCAGTATTTT

v_gene: TRBV4-2
j_gene: TRBJ1-2
abundance: NA
d_gene: NA
CDR3aa: CASSHPGSGSSYTF
CDR3nt: TGTGCCAGCAGCCATCCCGGGTCGGGGTCGAGCTACACCTTC

v_gene: TRBV6-5
j_gene: TRBJ1-3
abundance: NA
d_gene: NA
CDR3aa: CASSYSPHSGNTIYF
CDR3nt: TGTGCCAGCAGTTACTCTCCCCACTCTGGAAACACCATATATTTT

v_gene: TRBV11-2
j_gene: TRBJ1-4
abundance: NA
d_gene: NA
CDR3aa: CASSLYAGEGEKLFF
CDR3nt: TGTGCCAGCAGCTTATACGCAGGGGAAGGTGAAAAACTGTTTTTT

v_gene: TRBV9
j_gene: TRBJ2-5
abundance: NA
d_gene: NA
CDR3aa: CASSPGTRETQYF
CDR3nt: TGTGCCAGCAGCCCAGGGACTCGTGAGACCCAGTACTTC

v_gene: TRBV6-6
j_gene: TRBJ1-1
abundance: NA
d_gene: NA
CDR3aa: CASSYSSQGKTEAFF
CDR3nt: TGTGCCAGCAGTTACTCGAGTCAGGGAAAGACTGAAGCTTTCTTT

v_gene: TRBV28
j_gene: TRBJ2-6
abundance: NA
d_gene: NA
CDR3aa: CASSSLFGANVLTF
CDR3nt: TGTGCCAGCAGTTCCCTTTTCGGGGCCAACGTCCTGACTTTC

v_gene: TRBV20-1
j_gene: TRBJ2-1
abundance: NA
d_gene: NA
CDR3aa: CSADYRVGQFF
CDR3nt: TGCAGTGCAGATTACAGGGTCGGACAGTTCTTC

v_gene: TRBV7-2
j_gene: TRBJ2-1
abundance: NA
d_gene: NA
CDR3aa: CASSPGTPTYNEQFF
CDR3nt: TGTGCCAGCAGTCCCGGGACACCAACCTACAATGAGCAGTTCTTC

v_gene: TRBV29-1
j_gene: TRBJ2-3
abundance: NA
d_gene: TRBD1
CDR3aa: CSVMPGGRTDTQYF
CDR3nt: TGCAGCGTTATGCCAGGGGGCCGCACAGATACGCAGTATTTT

v_gene: TRBV29-1
j_gene: TRBJ2-4
abundance: NA
d_gene: TRBD2
CDR3aa: CSVEPSGRSKNIQYF
CDR3nt: TGCAGCGTTGAGCCTAGCGGGAGGTCCAAAAACATTCAGTACTTC

v_gene: TRBV11-2
j_gene: TRBJ2-1
abundance: NA
d_gene: TRBD2
CDR3aa: CASSLDGAGGPDEQFF
CDR3nt: TGTGCCAGCAGCTTAGATGGCGCGGGAGGGCCTGATGAGCAGTTCTTC

v_gene: TRBV20-1
j_gene: TRBJ2-1
abundance: NA
d_gene: TRBD2
CDR3aa: CSASVTSGLVSYNEQFF
CDR3nt: TGCAGTGCTAGTGTGACTAGCGGCCTAGTCTCCTACAATGAGCAGTTCTTC

v_gene: TRBV6-5
j_gene: TRBJ1-2
abundance: once
d_gene: NA
CDR3aa: CASSYGQSNGYTF
CDR3nt: TGTGCCAGCAGTTACGGGCAGTCGAACGGCTACACCTTC

v_gene: TRBV6-5
j_gene: TRBJ2-4
abundance: NA
d_gene: NA
CDR3aa: CASSYDRKNIQYF
CDR3nt: TGTGCCAGCAGTTACGACAGAAAAAACATTCAGTACTTC

v_gene: TRBV2
j_gene: TRBJ2-3
abundance: NA
d_gene: TRBD2
CDR3aa: CASIFLAGNTDTQYF
CDR3nt: TGTGCCAGCATTTTTCTAGCGGGGAACACAGATACGCAGTATTTT

v_gene: TRBV10-2
j_gene: TRBJ2-1
abundance: few
d_gene: NA
CDR3aa: CASRASSYNEQFF
CDR3nt: TGCGCCAGCAGGGCAAGCTCCTACAATGAGCAGTTCTTC

v_gene: TRBV7-8
j_gene: TRBJ2-7
abundance: NA
d_gene: TRBD1
CDR3aa: CASSLVQGVVTYEQYF
CDR3nt: TGTGCCAGCAGCTTAGTACAGGGGGTCGTTACCTACGAGCAGTACTTC

v_gene: TRBV24-1
j_gene: TRBJ1-2
abundance: NA
d_gene: NA
CDR3aa: CATSDFFGGQFTF
CDR3nt: TGTGCCACCAGTGATTTTTTCGGGGGGCAATTCACCTTC

v_gene: TRBV28
j_gene: TRBJ2-5
abundance: NA
d_gene: NA
CDR3aa: CASRPTQGLETQYF
CDR3nt: TGTGCCAGCAGACCAACACAGGGATTGGAGACCCAGTACTTC

v_gene: TRBV24-1
j_gene: TRBJ1-1
abundance: NA
d_gene: NA
CDR3aa: CATQGRGTPPEAFF
CDR3nt: TGTGCCACTCAAGGGAGGGGCACGCCGCCAGAAGCTTTCTTT

v_gene: TRBV11-3
j_gene: TRBJ1-6
abundance: NA
d_gene: TRBD1
CDR3aa: CASSRQGIDSPLHF
CDR3nt: TGTGCCAGCAGCCGACAGGGAATAGATTCACCCCTCCACTTT

v_gene: TRBV28
j_gene: TRBJ1-1
abundance: NA
d_gene: NA
CDR3aa: CASSLSSGWNTEAFF
CDR3nt: TGTGCCAGCAGTTTATCGTCAGGGTGGAACACTGAAGCTTTCTTT

v_gene: TRBV24-1
j_gene: TRBJ2-1
abundance: NA
d_gene: TRBD1
CDR3aa: CATSGFPQQGEVYNEQFF
CDR3nt: TGTGCCACCAGTGGCTTCCCTCAACAGGGGGAGGTCTACAATGAGCAGTTCTTC

v_gene: TRBV3-1/TRBV3-2
j_gene: TRBJ1-2
abundance: NA
d_gene: TRBD1
CDR3aa: CASSHLQGVEDGYTF
CDR3nt: TGTGCCAGCAGCCATCTACAGGGGGTAGAGGATGGCTACACCTTC

v_gene: TRBV5-4
j_gene: TRBJ1-2
abundance: NA
d_gene: TRBD1
CDR3aa: CASRAGDRFAYGYTF
CDR3nt: TGTGCCAGCAGGGCCGGGGACAGGTTTGCCTATGGCTACACCTTC

v_gene: TRBV28
j_gene: TRBJ1-4
abundance: NA
d_gene: NA
CDR3aa: CATYRGEKLFF
CDR3nt: TGTGCCACCTATCGAGGAGAAAAACTGTTTTTT

v_gene: TRBV11-3
j_gene: TRBJ2-5
abundance: NA
d_gene: NA
CDR3aa: CASSPMGRETQYF
CDR3nt: TGTGCCAGCAGCCCCATGGGGCGGGAGACCCAGTACTTC

v_gene: TRBV5-1
j_gene: TRBJ2-2
abundance: NA
d_gene: TRBD1
CDR3aa: CASSLNGQGVWTGELFF
CDR3nt: TGCGCCAGCAGCCTGAACGGACAGGGGGTATGGACCGGGGAGCTGTTTTTT

v_gene: TRBV10-3
j_gene: TRBJ2-3
abundance: NA
d_gene: TRBD2
CDR3aa: CAISDRSGAVTDTQYF
CDR3nt: TGTGCCATCAGTGACCGGAGCGGGGCGGTCACAGATACGCAGTATTTT

v_gene: TRBV11-2
j_gene: TRBJ2-5
abundance: NA
d_gene: NA
CDR3aa: CASSQRDQETQYF
CDR3nt: TGTGCCAGCAGTCAGCGGGACCAAGAGACCCAGTACTTC

v_gene: TRBV13
j_gene: TRBJ2-7
abundance: once
d_gene: TRBD2
CDR3aa: CASSIGLAGAYEQYF
CDR3nt: TGTGCCAGCAGCATCGGACTAGCGGGGGCCTACGAGCAGTACTTC

v_gene: TRBV7-8
j_gene: TRBJ1-1
abundance: NA
d_gene: TRBD1
CDR3aa: CASSLDQGVKAFF
CDR3nt: TGTGCCAGCAGCTTAGATCAGGGGGTTAAAGCTTTCTTT

v_gene: TRBV11-1
j_gene: TRBJ1-3
abundance: NA
d_gene: TRBD1
CDR3aa: CASSLADRTSTDTIYF
CDR3nt: TGTGCCAGCAGCTTAGCGGACAGGACCTCCACGGACACCATATATTTT

v_gene: TRBV11-3
j_gene: TRBJ2-5
abundance: NA
d_gene: NA
CDR3aa: CASSLGASGGETQYF
CDR3nt: TGTGCCAGCAGCTTAGGGGCCAGTGGAGGGGAGACCCAGTACTTC

v_gene: TRBV7-3
j_gene: TRBJ2-3
abundance: NA
d_gene: NA
CDR3aa: CASSRAPPDTQYF
CDR3nt: TGTGCCAGCAGCCGAGCCCCCCCAGATACGCAGTATTTT

v_gene: TRBV4-1
j_gene: TRBJ1-1
abundance: NA
d_gene: TRBD1
CDR3aa: CASSPRDRGAEAFF
CDR3nt: TGCGCCAGCAGCCCACGGGACAGAGGCGCTGAAGCTTTCTTT

v_gene: TRBV18
j_gene: TRBJ2-1
abundance: NA
d_gene: TRBD2
CDR3aa: CASSPPGGSSYNEQFF
CDR3nt: TGTGCCAGCTCACCTCCCGGGGGGAGCTCCTACAATGAGCAGTTCTTC